A single sample gave rise to the 26 T cell receptor beta chains below, sequenced in a study of T cells in Graves' hyperthyroidism and ophthalmopathy. The CDR3 regions of TCR beta were amplified from RNA transcripts. The HTBI primer set drove a first-round RT-PCR of the TCR CDR3. TCRdb independently ran MiXCR on the multiplex PCR reads; one entry per CDR3 protein. The sample includes about 420,000 distinct CDR3 sequences, about an eighth of them seen just once. Material for sequencing was blood. These receptors were obtained from a woman aged 18-35 years with Graves' hyperthyroidism.

This clonotype has just a few counts. The V gene is TRBV7-2, the J gene TRBJ2-7, with TRBD1 matching over 8 bases. Trimming at V came to 5 bases and at J to 2 bases, leaving 11 bases not matched to a gene. Germline V gene sequence: CDR1 SGHTA, CDR2 FQGNSA. This CDR3 has 16 residues. The CDR3 region has the DNA TGTGCCAGCAGCACCTCCGGGACAGGCCATGCCTACGAGCAGTACTTC. Translating it yields CASSTSGTGHAYEQYF.

Of note for this clonotype: A read error may be the cause here, since a much bigger clone is one base away. V gene TRBV28 combines with J gene TRBJ1-3; perhaps TRBD1 as D (6 bases). The CDR3 contains 14 residues. Germline V CDR1 and CDR2: MDHEN, SYDVKM. The CDR3: CASRAGGPGNTVYF. CDR3 nucleotide sequence: TGTGCCAGCAGGGCGGGGGGGCCTGGAAACACCGTATATTTT.

This clonotype was seen ten or more times. The chain has TRBV7-8 and TRBJ2-7; TRBD2 matches at 7 bases. With 4 bases clipped from V and 3 bases from J, the junction kept 6 bases outside the gene matches. This CDR3 is built from 14 residues. Germline assignment: CDR1 SGHVS and CDR2 FQNEAQ. CDR3 sequence (DNA): TGTGCCAGCAGCTCCCGGACTAGTGTCTACGAGCAGTACTTC. As protein: CASSSRTSVYEQYF.

V is TRBV4-1 and J is TRBJ1-2; D may be TRBD1 (5 bases). The CDR3 spans 18 residues. V lost 1 base and J lost 2, with 20 bases in between. The germline V gene has CDR1 MGHRA and CDR2 YSYEKL. In nucleotides, the CDR3 is TGCGCCAGCAGCCAAGCGCCGCACCCCAGGGAGAACAACTATGGCTACACCTTC. Translation: CASSQAPHPRENNYGYTF.

This clonotype was recorded at least ten times. The chain is built from TRBV14 and TRBJ2-7, with D perhaps TRBD1 (6 bases). Trimming shortened V by 7 bases and J by 2 bases, and 12 bases separated the two germline ends. CDR3 length equals 13 residues. Germline V gene lookup returns CDR1 SGHDN and CDR2 FVKESK. This CDR3 is CASKQTGTYEQYF. CDR3 in DNA: TGTGCCAGCAAGCAGACAGGTACCTACGAGCAGTACTTC.

This clonotype was found many times. The chain combines TRBV6-2 or TRBV6-3 with TRBJ2-5; D may be TRBD1 (6 bases). Trimming shortened V by 7 bases and J by 5 bases, and 14 bases separated the two germline ends. CDR1 is MNHEY, CDR2 SVGEGT, per germline. This CDR3 has 13 amino acids. CDR3 sequence reads: CASIRTVFETQYF. CDR3 DNA: TGTGCCAGCATTAGGACAGTTTTTGAGACCCAGTACTTC.

This clonotype was recorded many times. The CDR3: CASSQDTGGMFYEQYF. For the CDR3, the DNA is TGCGCCAGCAGCCAAGATACTGGGGGTATGTTCTACGAGCAGTACTTC. V usage is TRBV4-1 and J usage is TRBJ2-7; D may be TRBD1 or TRBD2 (5 bases each). Trimming took 0 bases from V and 3 from J, leaving 15 bases between them. There are 16 residues in the CDR3. Germline V gives CDR1 MGHRA, CDR2 YSYEKL.

This clonotype has ten or more counts. The chain carries TRBV20-1 and TRBJ1-1, with D hard to call. Trimming pared 6 bases from V and 6 bases from J, leaving 17 bases between. The CDR3 runs to 13 residues. In germline, CDR1 is DFQATT, CDR2 SNEGSKA (reference sequence). The CDR3 nucleotides read TGCAGTGCCCCGACCGTGATGGGTGCTGAAGCTTTCTTT. It codes for CSAPTVMGAEAFF.

This clonotype occurred many times. The V call is TRBV11-2, the J call TRBJ2-3; 9 nucleotides agree with TRBD1. The germline V gene has CDR1 SGHAT and CDR2 FQNNGV. The CDR3 has 17 residues. V trimming: 0 bases; J trimming: 2 bases; junction bases outside the gene matches: 6. CDR3: CASSLDYTGGNTDTQYF. CDR3 bases: TGTGCCAGCAGCTTAGATTACACAGGGGGCAACACAGATACGCAGTATTTT.

Many counts were recorded for this clonotype. The V call is TRBV19, the J call TRBJ1-1, with a tentative D call TRBD1 (5 bases). This CDR3 is 13 amino acids long. The V end was cut by 3 bases, the J end by 4 bases, with 9 bases between. Germline CDR1 is LNHDA and CDR2 is SQIVND (reference sequence). The CDR3 is CASSMSRGTEAFF. The CDR3 nucleotides read TGTGCCAGTAGTATGAGTAGGGGCACTGAAGCTTTCTTT.

This clonotype appeared a few times. The rearrangement joins TRBV28 to TRBJ1-2; the match to TRBD1 covers 7 bases. Trimming removed 8 bases from V and 0 bases from J; junction bases left unmatched: 3. Per the germline V gene, CDR1 is MDHEN and CDR2 is SYDVKM. The CDR3 has 13 amino acids. The CDR3 sequence is CASFDRANYGYTF. The DNA of the CDR3 is TGTGCCAGCTTTGACAGGGCTAACTATGGCTACACCTTC.

V is TRBV5-8 and J is TRBJ1-6; D might be TRBD1 (6 bases). The CDR3 is 14 residues long. CDR1 and CDR2 from the germline V gene are SGHTS and YDEGEE. The V end lost 5 bases, the J end lost 10 bases, and 16 bases lay between the germline ends. CDR3 sequence reads: CASRSQGGGSPLHF. As DNA, the CDR3 is TGTGCCAGCAGATCACAAGGGGGGGGATCACCCCTCCACTTT.

At least ten counts were recorded for this clonotype. The rearrangement uses TRBV28 and TRBJ1-5; possibly TRBD1 for D (5 bases). V was clipped by 6 bases and J by 1 base, with 13 bases between them. Germline CDR1 MDHEN, CDR2 SYDVKM. This CDR3 spans 15 amino acids. The CDR3 here is CASRTSAGSNQPQHF. The DNA of the CDR3 is TGTGCCAGCAGAACCTCGGCAGGGAGCAATCAGCCCCAGCATTTT.

This chain joins TRBV10-2 and TRBJ2-3; 7 positions match TRBD1. This CDR3 region has 13 residues. The trim removed 7 bases at V and 4 bases at J, leaving 5 bases unmatched. Germline V lookup: CDR1 WSHSY, CDR2 SAAADI. The CDR3 here is CASNDRASDTQYF. In DNA, the CDR3 is TGCGCCAGCAATGACAGGGCCTCAGATACGCAGTATTTT.

This sequence joins TRBV7-9 and TRBJ1-1, with 7 bases aligning to TRBD1. V was clipped by 3 bases and J by 5 bases; unmatched bases: 12. The CDR3 is 16 residues long. CDR1 is SEHNR, CDR2 FQNEAQ, per germline (reference sequence). CDR3 DNA: TGTGCCAGCAGCTTCCCCATAGACAGGGCGCGGACTGAAGCTTTCTTT. It encodes CASSFPIDRARTEAFF. The complete variable domain, with remaining parts taken from reference TRBV7-9 and TRBJ1-1, reads DTGVSQNPRHKITKRGQNVTFRCDPISEHNRLYWYRQTLGQGPEFLTYFQNEAQLEKSRLLSDRFSAERPKGSFSTLEIQRTEQGDSAMYLCASSFPIDRARTEAFFGQGTRLTVV.

This clonotype was detected many times. The CDR3 is CASSQATGQETQYF. DNA for the CDR3: TGTGCCAGCAGCCAAGCTACAGGCCAAGAGACCCAGTACTTC. The rearrangement links TRBV3-1 to TRBJ2-5; maybe TRBD1 (5 bases). Germline V lookup: CDR1 LGHDT, CDR2 YNNKEL (reference sequence). Trimming took 1 base from V and 1 from J, leaving 7 bases between them. The CDR3 has 14 residues.

As for this clonotype: This sequence may be a read error, since a much larger clone differs from it by one base. The rearrangement uses TRBV4-1 and TRBJ2-2, with TRBD2 as a possible D gene (6 bases). Looked up from germline, CDR1 is MGHRA and CDR2 is YSYEKL. This CDR3 comprises 15 residues. In nucleotides, the CDR3 is TGCGCCAGCAGCCAAGAGCAGCCGGGCACCGGGGGGCTGTTTTTT. It is translated as CASSQEQPGTGGLFF.

The sample holds many counts of this clonotype. The chain carries TRBV7-2 and TRBJ2-7; tentatively, D is TRBD2 (6 bases). Trimming stripped 2 bases from V and 0 bases from J, with 11 bases between. CDR1 is SGHTA and CDR2 is FQGNSA in the germline V gene. This CDR3 has 15 residues. This CDR3 reads CASSLTSRTSYEQYF. DNA for the CDR3: TGTGCCAGCAGCTTAACTAGCCGAACCTCCTACGAGCAGTACTTC. The variable domain in full, with the rest retrieved from reference TRBV7-2 and TRBJ2-7, is GAGVSQSPSNKVTEKGKDVELRCDPISGHTALYWYRQSLGQGLEFLIYFQGNSAPDKSGLPSDRFSAERTGGSVSTLTIQRTQQEDSAVYLCASSLTSRTSYEQYFGPGTRLTVT.

Ten or more counts support this clonotype. The V and J genes are TRBV11-2 and TRBJ2-1, with 8 nucleotides matching TRBD2. The CDR3 covers 17 residues. Germline values: CDR1 SGHAT, CDR2 FQNNGV. J gave up 2 bases and V 4 bases, and 10 bases lay outside the gene matches. The CDR3, as DNA: TGTGCCAGCAGCTCCTTGTTGTTAGCGGGAACCTACAATGAGCAGTTCTTC. It is translated as CASSSLLLAGTYNEQFF.

This clonotype has at least ten counts. The CDR3 DNA sequence: TGTGCCAGCAGCCTGACTAGCGGGAGAACCCAAGAGACCCAGTACTTC. This gives the protein CASSLTSGRTQETQYF. V gene TRBV12-3 or TRBV12-4 combines with J gene TRBJ2-5; 12 bases align to TRBD2. Losses at the gene ends were 6 bases for V and 1 base for J; bases not matched to a gene: 6. This CDR3 has 16 residues.

The chain is built from TRBV4-2 and TRBJ2-3; TRBD2 matches at 11 bases. CDR3 length: 17 amino acids. From germline, CDR1 is LGHNA and CDR2 YNFKEQ. Unmatched junction bases numbered 5, after V lost 0 bases and J lost 3 bases. The CDR3 region has the DNA TGTGCCAGCAGCCAAGATTTGGCTAGCGGGAGGACAGATACGCAGTATTTT. Translating gives CASSQDLASGRTDTQYF.

This clonotype was seen repeatedly, ten times or more. V gene TRBV6-5 combines with J gene TRBJ2-1; D gene ambiguous. Trimming removed 1 base at V and 0 bases at J, with 7 bases between. The CDR3 covers 15 residues. Germline V gives CDR1 MNHEY, CDR2 SVGAGI. The CDR3 nucleotides are TGTGCCAGCAGTTACTACGGAGACTCCTACAATGAGCAGTTCTTC. It specifies CASSYYGDSYNEQFF.

The sample holds a few counts of this clonotype. The V call is TRBV10-2, the J call TRBJ2-5; no reliable D call. Looked up from germline, CDR1 is WSHSY and CDR2 is SAAADI. The CDR3 runs 14 residues. V lost 6 bases to trimming and J lost 4 bases, with 15 bases between them. The CDR3 reads CASSPLVSGETQYF. In DNA form, the CDR3 reads TGCGCCAGCAGCCCCCTCGTAAGTGGAGAGACCCAGTACTTC.

The V gene is TRBV7-8, the J gene TRBJ2-3; possibly TRBD2 for D (6 bases). Between the trimmed V and J ends, which lost 4 bases and 3 bases, there was a span of 14 bases. Per germline, CDR1 SGHVS and CDR2 FQNEAQ. CDR3 size: 15 residues. For the CDR3, the DNA is TGTGCCAGCAGCTCCATGGGACTGCGGACAGATACGCAGTATTTT. This gives the protein CASSSMGLRTDTQYF. Full variable domain (rest looked up from reference TRBV7-8 and TRBJ2-3): GAGVSQSPRYKVAKRGQDVALRCDPISGHVSLFWYQQALGQGPEFLTYFQNEAQLDKSGLPSDRFFAERPEGSVSTLKIQRTQQEDSAVYLCASSSMGLRTDTQYFGPGTRLTVL.

Many counts were recorded for this clonotype. The chain recombines TRBV20-1 with TRBJ2-1; TRBD1 might be the D (5 bases). V lost 3 bases and J 2 bases, leaving 11 bases between the germline ends. The germline V gene has CDR1 DFQATT and CDR2 SNEGSKA (reference sequence). The CDR3 loop spans 14 amino acids. This CDR3 reads CSASSGKTYNEQFF. Written as DNA, the CDR3 is TGCAGTGCTAGTTCAGGGAAAACCTACAATGAGCAGTTCTTC.

This clonotype has ten or more counts. This chain links TRBV3-1 with TRBJ1-2; the match to TRBD1 covers 8 bases. From germline, CDR1 is LGHDT and CDR2 YNNKEL (reference sequence). The CDR3 consists of 20 residues. J was trimmed by 5 bases and V by 0 bases; bases with no gene match: 20. This CDR3 reads CASSQEIGQGHSLLPYGYTF. DNA for the CDR3: TGTGCCAGCAGCCAAGAGATCGGACAGGGCCATTCTCTCCTCCCATATGGCTACACCTTC. Filled out from reference TRBV3-1 and TRBJ1-2, the complete variable domain reads DTAVSQTPKYLVTQMGNDKSIKCEQNLGHDTMYWYKQDSKKFLKIMFSYNNKELIINETVPNRFSPKSPDKAHLNLHINSLELGDSAVYFCASSQEIGQGHSLLPYGYTFGSGTRLTVV.